The clone carrying this T cell receptor beta chain was recorded a few times. Its antigen is not identified. A much larger clone lies a single base off, so this may be a read error. The authors extracted at least 6 micrograms of total RNA per sample. This sample was taken from a study of blood T cells in healthy people across ages. V was clipped by 3 bases and J by 7 bases, with 6 bases between them. Germline V gene sequence: CDR1 MDHEN, CDR2 SYDVKM. The CDR3 contains 11 residues. General study results and limits: Diversity was estimated from one million T cells, and these estimates were considered underestimates.

For the second PCR, which ran for roughly 6 to 11 cycles, a sample-barcoded 5' primer and a J-beta primer mix were used. From the 5' RACE reads, TCRdb called clonotypes with MiXCR, one entry per CDR3 protein. This table has 700,000 or so distinct CDR3 sequences, about a fifth appearing once. The clonotype comes from a man between 65 and 79 years old in good health. The sequenced material came from blood. The rearrangement joins TRBV28 to TRBJ1-2; D gene unclear. This CDR3 is CASSFGVGYTF. The CDR3 nucleotides are TGTGCCAGCAGTTTTGGGGTTGGCTACACCTTC.